The 9 T cell receptor beta chains listed next were all sequenced from one sample in a study of molecular identifiers for immune sequencing clone quantification. TCRdb itself ran the PCR reads through MiXCR, one entry per CDR3 protein. Of 300,000 to 350,000 distinct CDR3 sequences listed, about a fifth are singletons. The sample taken for sequencing was naive CD8+ T cells from blood, with Jurkat cell RNA spiked in. Subset of the sample: FACS-sorted CD8+CD4-CCR7+CD45RA+ naive T cells. The receptors shown here come from a human donor in good health. Some libraries in this study had Jurkat cell RNA spiked in.

This clonotype was found many times. The chain joins TRBV7-3 to TRBJ2-1; 13 bases are shared with TRBD2. The V gene's germline CDR1 is SGHTA and CDR2 FQGTGA. The CDR3 is 14 residues long. J lost 9 bases, V lost 5 bases, and 4 bases had no gene match. In nucleotides, the CDR3 is TGTGCCAGCAGCCCACTAGCGGGAGGGGGTGAGCAGTTCTTC. It yields the protein CASSPLAGGGEQFF.

The V and J genes are TRBV4-1 and TRBJ1-1, with a weak D call TRBD1 (6 bases). Germline CDR1 and CDR2: MGHRA and YSYEKL. This CDR3 contains 13 residues. The V end was cut by 1 base, the J end by 7 bases, with 10 bases between. Written as DNA, the CDR3 is TGCGCCAGCAGCCAAGCTACAGGGCTTGAAGCTTTCTTT. Protein sequence: CASSQATGLEAFF.

This clonotype was detected many times. This chain connects TRBV12-3 or TRBV12-4 to TRBJ1-1, with D hard to call. V was trimmed by 6 bases and J by 10 bases, leaving 18 bases between them. This CDR3 comprises 13 residues. Here the CDR3 reads CASSPGSLLGAFF. Written as DNA, the CDR3 is TGTGCCAGCAGCCCCGGGTCCCTGCTGGGAGCTTTCTTT.

This clonotype was counted many times. The chain uses TRBV6-2 or TRBV6-3 and TRBJ2-3; D is unresolved. Germline V gene lookup returns CDR1 MNHEY and CDR2 SVGEGT. Trimming took off 8 bases at V and 3 bases at J, with 15 bases between the two ends. The CDR3 contains 14 residues. The CDR3 protein is CASGPLRMTDTQYF. The CDR3 DNA sequence: TGTGCCAGCGGACCCTTGAGGATGACAGATACGCAGTATTTT.

Ten or more counts support this clonotype. The V and J genes are TRBV19 and TRBJ1-5, with a tentative D call TRBD1 (6 bases). The germline V gene has CDR1 LNHDA and CDR2 SQIVND (reference sequence). V lost 8 bases, J lost 5 bases, and 22 bases lay in between. There are 16 residues in the CDR3. CDR3 bases: TGTGCCAGTTTGGAAGAACTGGGACAAGTAGATCAGCCCCAGCATTTT. Amino acids: CASLEELGQVDQPQHF.

Note on this clonotype: Given a much more abundant clone one base away, this may be a read error. The chain couples TRBV20-1 to TRBJ1-1; no reliable D call. CDR3 length equals 11 residues. The V and J ends lost 1 base and 7 bases respectively, with 7 bases between them. CDR1 DFQATT and CDR2 SNEGSKA come from the germline V gene (reference sequence). CDR3 nucleotides: TGCAGTGCTAGAGCAGAGGATGAAGCTTTCTTT. Protein sequence: CSARAEDEAFF.

This clonotype was counted only a few times. The chain combines TRBV5-1 with TRBJ2-2, with D uncertain. The V end lost 6 bases, the J end lost 5 bases, and 11 bases lay between the germline ends. The CDR3 spans 13 residues. The V gene's germline CDR1 is SGHRS and CDR2 YFSETQ. CDR3 region: CASMKGWTGELFF. The CDR3 DNA sequence: TGCGCCAGCATGAAGGGTTGGACCGGGGAGCTGTTTTTT.

This clonotype was observed a few times. The chain joins TRBV9 to TRBJ1-1; no firm D call. CDR3 length equals 13 residues. Germline V gene lookup returns CDR1 SGDLS and CDR2 YYNGEE. V dropped 2 bases and J dropped 6 bases, with 11 bases sitting between them. For the CDR3, the DNA is TGTGCCAGCAGCGTGGGCGTCGGCGCTGAAGCTTTCTTT. Amino acid sequence: CASSVGVGAEAFF.

This clonotype has more than one count but fewer than ten. The gene calls are TRBV27 and TRBJ2-7; 10 positions match TRBD1. Germline loops: CDR1 MNHEY, CDR2 SMNVEV (reference sequence). Trimming removed 5 bases from V and 3 bases from J; junction bases left unmatched: 7. The CDR3 is made up of 15 amino acids. The CDR3 DNA is TGTGCCAGCAGTCCTGAGACAGGGGGCGTCTACGAGCAGTACTTC. It specifies CASSPETGGVYEQYF.